Sequencing of this T cell receptor (beta chain) was carried out in a study of cytomegalovirus exposure and HLA in healthy donors (dated by TCRdb to about 2017). Regarding the research as a whole: In an earlier analysis of approximately 500 of the donors, 276 Gb of sequence data and 90 million to 120 million unique TCR beta sequences from roughly 190 million T cells were reported. All discovery cohort repertoires had been generated using a single sequencing platform. The later analysis used no new phenotypic data to find candidate immune exposures, relying instead on TCR beta sequences and their occurrence across donors. The aim of the study was to test whether cataloging public T cell receptors could identify signatures of past pathogen exposure. To decide whether each TCR beta V gene segment behaved as functional or pseudogenic, an earlier analysis of fewer than 750 of the donors relied on high-throughput TCR beta sequencing. Donor age, sex, ethnicity and CMV serostatus were collected together with the repertoire data. Among roughly 400 genotyped donors of the cohort, an average of 235,054 unique TCR beta nucleotide sequences were sequenced per donor, 15% to 20% of them non-productive. Because of strong linkage in the cohort, a few DR-DQ haplotypes were treated as single units for association and clustering. A later analysis re-analyzed previously published TCR beta repertoires from 666 donors and added high-resolution HLA genotyping to study TCR occurrence patterns. Among the 398 genotyped donors, around 79% belonged to the genetic ancestry cluster associated with self-reported Caucasian donors. Roughly 300 gigabases of sequencing data and about 92 million unique TCR sequences made up an early release that covered approximately 650 HLA-typed donors. High-throughput TCR immunosequencing, statistical association of individual TCRs with disease status, and machine learning were combined to predict cytomegalovirus infection status. The study profiled the T cell repertoires of 550 to 700 subjects by immunosequencing and related them to cytomegalovirus serostatus. The number of typed donors differed by locus: 629-630 for A, B, C, DRB1 and DQB1; 500 to 550 for DQA1; fewer than 610 for DPA1; and 400 to 480 for DPB1. Along with the approximately 600-subject first cohort, a separate validation cohort of 120 different subjects was used. In a later genetic analysis, genome-wide SNP genotypes for about three fifths of the roughly 670 donors were used, and that subset was treated as a discovery cohort. Class I and class II HLA loci were covered by the typing at four-digit resolution.

The cohort comprised 710 or so healthy bone marrow donors. Cohort members were all nominally healthy when sampled, although unrecorded immune exposures were likely present. The donor was CMV seropositive and belonged to the group of 250 to 300 seropositive cohort members. A peripheral blood sample was provided by each donor, and peripheral blood mononuclear cells were used for TCR beta sequencing. The Qiagen DNeasy Blood Extraction Kit was used to extract genomic DNA from the blood cell samples. On this clone: The antigen it binds to is not known.

Summary of the overall study and its limitations: When HLA alleles, especially DR and DQ, strongly co-occurred, TCR associations were difficult to assign to individual alleles. Most TCR sequences were seen in very few donors, while some public TCRs were found in many individuals. A later analysis found that HLA-associated TCR beta chains were more clonally expanded and had lower generation probabilities than equally common non-associated chains. A later genetic analysis associated a missense DCLRE1C variant with V-gene and J-gene trimming of TCR beta chains, and an independent cohort replicated the association. In a later analysis, about 17,000 TCR beta sequences were associated with specific HLA alleles at a false discovery rate of 0.05. In a later genetic analysis, fewer N-insertions in productive TCRs were reported among donors in an Asian-associated ancestry cluster than the roughly 700-donor mean. Some IMGT-functional V segments, including TRBV6-2 and TRBV6-3, could not be told apart with the 87-base-pair reads, so those segments were excluded. A further reported finding was that TCR beta sequences accurately predicted the HLA-A and HLA-B alleles for most subjects in the first cohort. Sequencing depth was assumed to be roughly uniform across donors in the presence/absence analyses, though that assumption may not hold. The authors suggested that the approach could potentially be extended to other disease states and immunological phenotypes. In a later analysis, most CMV-associated TCR beta chains were found to appear HLA-restricted, with HLA associations seemingly driven largely by CMV exposure. In an earlier analysis of 450 to 750 of the donors, most TCR beta V segments appeared in productive rearrangements about 90% or about 30% of the time, broadly matching IMGT annotations. This cohort had only TCR beta chains sequenced, and the lack of alpha or paired-chain data limited which features could be detected. According to a later analysis, parvovirus B19, influenza, CMV and Epstein-Barr virus appeared linked to several top co-occurrence clusters. CMV serostatus was the only immune exposure information available for the cohort. The classifier was reported to diagnose cytomegalovirus status with high specificity and sensitivity in both the original cohort and the validation cohort. In vitro tests confirmed that a few of the cytomegalovirus-associated TCR beta chains recognize cytomegalovirus antigens. Linkage disequilibrium might explain the correlated functional status among segregating V segments, but an unknown experimental factor could not be excluded. The study listed approximately 160 TCR beta chains as associated with cytomegalovirus. Because HLA typing was unavailable for some donors at each locus, only the typed subset was used in association tests. In a later analysis, the rate of TCR association differed among HLA loci, with DRB1 alleles having the most associated TCRs and HLA-C alleles having the fewest. Because counts were too low, 15 to 20 rarely observed V segments, including chromosome 9 orphons, were excluded from the earlier analysis of 500 to 700 of the donors. A cluster of highly shared sequence variants was judged likely to represent a technical artifact of the sequencing pipeline.

The CDR3 measures 15 amino acids from cysteine to phenylalanine. Only CDR3 DNA remains: 45 bases, in frame from the first base. From a lookup of the germline V gene (reference sequence), CDR1 and CDR2 are SGHNT and YYREEE. V is shortened by 3 bases, J by 9 bases, and the region joining them spans 19 bases. Receptor libraries were prepared by the immunoSEQ multiplex PCR assay. For the multiplex PCR, a mixture combining 60 forward primers for TCR Vbeta segments and 13 reverse primers for TCR Jbeta segments was used. The CDR3 region of rearranged TCR beta genes was amplified from genomic DNA with a multiplex PCR assay. On the Illumina HiSeq System, the amplified TCR beta libraries were sequenced as 87-base-pair reads. In the authors' own workflow: Across the roughly 640 repertoires, a later analysis counted approximately 83 million unique TCR beta chains, some 11 million of which were shared by at least two donors. A nearest-neighbor algorithm error-corrected the raw reads and collapsed the reads into unique sequences, merging closely related sequences to remove PCR and sequencing errors. CDR3 sequences were aligned to IMGT reference sequences to assign V, D and J gene segments. Each retained sequence needed at least a six-nucleotide match to both a V gene segment and a J gene segment. Rearrangements were called productive when the CDR3 lacked stop codons and stayed in frame with V and J; all others were non-productive. CDR3 was defined according to IMGT convention as the region running from the second conserved V-encoded cysteine to the conserved J-encoded phenylalanine. In an earlier analysis of 500 to 650 of the donors, sequences lacking an unambiguous match to a single V gene segment were excluded. An earlier analysis of under 750 of the donors called V segments functional above 56.7% productive rearrangements and segregating when the between-donor standard deviation exceeded 5%. To diagnose cytomegalovirus status from the catalog of TCR beta chain sequences, a statistical classification framework was built. A later analysis assigned V and J genes by comparing TCR nucleotide sequences with IMGT/GENE-DB human TR gene sequences. In a later analysis, CDR3 sequences and most-parsimonious VDJ recombination scenarios were assigned using the TCRdist pipeline. In a later analysis, every TCR beta chain was defined by the combination of its CDR3 amino acid sequence and its V-gene family, and reads without a unique V-gene family were dropped. A later analysis removed 450 to 600 highly shared, low-generation-probability nucleotide sequences to deal with suspected cross-contamination and a sequencing artifact. In a later analysis, a clonal expansion index for each public chain was calculated from normalized within-repertoire ranks of inferred template counts. Generation probabilities in a later analysis came from a VDJ recombination model fitted to out-of-frame rearrangements, and those results were checked against IGoR. In a later analysis, hypergeometric tests were used to score TCR-TCR, TCR-HLA and TCR-CMV co-occurrence, with a repertoire-size bias correction applied to TCR pairs. A later analysis estimated false discovery rates by permuting HLA or CMV assignments 20 times. In a later analysis, co-occurring TCRs were grouped with DBSCAN, and TCRdist sequence similarity was added when clustering was performed within HLA-allele-positive subsets. Co-occurrence clustering excluded repertoires with fewer than 30,000 or more than 120,000 public chains, plus five with anomalous nucleotide sharing. This immuneACCESS table, as held by TCRdb, lists in-frame sequences with V and J called but not all clones. Of the missing ones, under half trace to an unresolved V gene in checked studies; the others have no known cause. The D gene and trimming were derived from the DNA, and the V and J assignments and clone size from that table. This sample's table has entries for 70,000 to 100,000 clones. The ten top clones hold 3% to 4% of the sample.

This clonotype was obtained from a man between 18 and 29 years old in good health and CMV-seropositive. The rearranged segments are TRBV5-4 and TRBJ2-1; a weak D assignment points to TRBD1 (6 bases agree). Sample: PBMCs. The CDR3 protein: CASSSTGPPGSEQFF. The sequence in DNA is TGTGCCAGCAGCTCCACAGGGCCCCCGGGCAGTGAGCAGTTCTTC.